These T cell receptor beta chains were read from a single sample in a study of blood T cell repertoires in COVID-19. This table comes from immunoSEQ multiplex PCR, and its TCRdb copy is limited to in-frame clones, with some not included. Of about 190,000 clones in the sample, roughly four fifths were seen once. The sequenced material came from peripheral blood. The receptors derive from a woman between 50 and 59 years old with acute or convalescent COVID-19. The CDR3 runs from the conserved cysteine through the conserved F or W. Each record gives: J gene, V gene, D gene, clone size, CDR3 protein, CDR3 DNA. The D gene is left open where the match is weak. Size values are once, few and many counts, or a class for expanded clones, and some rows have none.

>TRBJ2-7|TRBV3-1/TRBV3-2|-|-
CASSHQGSSYEQYF
TGTGCCAGCAGCCACCAGGGGAGCTCCTACGAGCAGTACTTC
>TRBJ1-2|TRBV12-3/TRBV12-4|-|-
CASSRGRADGYTF
TGTGCCAGCAGTCGAGGGAGGGCAGACGGCTACACCTTC
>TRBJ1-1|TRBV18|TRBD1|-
CASSPRDRSTEAFF
TGTGCCAGCTCACCAAGGGACAGGTCCACTGAAGCTTTCTTT
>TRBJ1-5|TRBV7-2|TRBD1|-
CASGAGDRAYQPQHF
TGTGCCAGCGGAGCCGGGGACAGGGCATATCAGCCCCAGCATTTT
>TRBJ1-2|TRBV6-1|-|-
CASSEARTTNYGYTF
TGTGCCAGCAGTGAAGCGCGGACAACTAACTATGGCTACACCTTC
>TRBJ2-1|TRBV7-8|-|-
CASSLRAAGGLVDNEQFF
TGTGCCAGCAGCTTACGAGCCGCAGGGGGACTAGTCGACAATGAGCAGTTCTTC
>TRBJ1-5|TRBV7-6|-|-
CASSPWGRFQVSNQPQHF
TGTGCCAGCAGCCCATGGGGCAGGTTCCAGGTTAGCAATCAGCCCCAGCATTTT
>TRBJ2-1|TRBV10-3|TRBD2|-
CAISESGGRANEQFF
TGTGCCATCAGTGAGTCGGGCGGGAGGGCTAATGAGCAGTTCTTC
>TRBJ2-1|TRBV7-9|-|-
CASSQSGGIQDEQFF
TGTGCCAGCAGCCAAAGTGGGGGGATACAAGATGAGCAGTTCTTC
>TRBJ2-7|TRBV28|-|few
CASSSPGGQTYEQYF
TGTGCCAGCAGCTCCCCGGGGGGACAAACCTACGAGCAGTACTTC
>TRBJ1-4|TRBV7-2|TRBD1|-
CASSQNRGRGEKLFF
TGTGCCAGCAGCCAAAACAGGGGGCGCGGTGAAAAACTGTTTTTT
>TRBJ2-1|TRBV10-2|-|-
CASTDRAGSAYNEQFF
TGCGCCAGCACCGACAGGGCCGGGAGTGCCTACAATGAGCAGTTCTTC
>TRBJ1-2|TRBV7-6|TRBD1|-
CASSRNSGTGDLNRGYGYTF
TGTGCCAGCAGCAGGAACTCCGGGACAGGCGATTTAAACCGAGGATATGGCTACACCTTC
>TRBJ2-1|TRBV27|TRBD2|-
CASSLRGEQFF
TGTGCCAGCAGTTTGCGGGGGGAGCAGTTCTTC
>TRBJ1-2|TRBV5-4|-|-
CASSLEDSIYGYTF
TGTGCCAGCAGCTTGGAGGACTCTATCTATGGCTACACCTTC
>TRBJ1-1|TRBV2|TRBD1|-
CASTTGGIVQAFF
TGTGCCAGCACCACAGGGGGGATTGTTCAGGCTTTCTTT
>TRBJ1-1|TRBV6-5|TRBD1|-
CASSPGQGNTEAFF
TGTGCCAGCAGTCCGGGACAGGGGAACACTGAAGCTTTCTTT
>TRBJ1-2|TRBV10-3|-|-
CAISESDRRGYTF
TGTGCCATCAGTGAGTCTGACAGGCGTGGCTACACCTTC
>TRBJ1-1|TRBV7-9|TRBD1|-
CASSLDRGTAEAFF
TGTGCCAGCAGCTTAGACAGGGGAACTGCTGAAGCTTTCTTT
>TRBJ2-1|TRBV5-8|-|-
CASSRGASYNEQFF
TGTGCCAGCAGTCGGGGTGCCTCGTACAATGAGCAGTTCTTC
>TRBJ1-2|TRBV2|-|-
CASSLTPQGNYGYTF
TGTGCCAGCAGTTTGACTCCTCAAGGCAACTATGGCTACACCTTC
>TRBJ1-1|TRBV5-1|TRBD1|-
CASSPTGGEAFF
TGCGCCAGCAGCCCGACAGGGGGTGAAGCTTTCTTT
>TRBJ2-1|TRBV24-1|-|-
CATKANNEQFF
TGTGCCACCAAAGCTAACAATGAGCAGTTCTTC
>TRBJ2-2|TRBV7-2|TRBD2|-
CASSLSGRGTGELFF
TGTGCCAGCAGCTTAAGCGGGAGGGGCACCGGGGAGCTGTTTTTT
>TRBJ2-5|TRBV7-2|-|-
CASSYSEETQYF
TGTGCCAGCAGCTACTCCGAAGAGACCCAGTACTTC
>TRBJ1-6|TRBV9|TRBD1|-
CASSRDSNSPLHF
TGTGCCAGCAGCCGGGACAGTAATTCACCCCTCCACTTT
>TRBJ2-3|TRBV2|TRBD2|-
CASSERASGFSATQYF
TGTGCCAGCAGTGAGCGGGCTAGCGGCTTTAGCGCTACGCAGTATTTT
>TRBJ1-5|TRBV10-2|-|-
CASSDWSNQPQHF
TGCGCCAGCAGTGATTGGAGTAATCAGCCCCAGCATTTT
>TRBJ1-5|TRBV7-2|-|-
CASSLPGGYQPQHF
TGTGCCAGCAGCTTACCCGGGGGTTACCAGCCCCAGCATTTT
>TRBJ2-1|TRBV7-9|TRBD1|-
CASSSGQGALYNEQFF
TGTGCCAGCAGCTCTGGACAGGGGGCCTTATACAATGAGCAGTTCTTC
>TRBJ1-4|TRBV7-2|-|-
CASSLLGTGDEKLFF
TGTGCCAGCAGCCTTTTAGGCACAGGTGATGAAAAACTGTTTTTT
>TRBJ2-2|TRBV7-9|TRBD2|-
CASSSKASGANTGELFF
TGTGCCAGCAGCTCCAAAGCTAGCGGGGCGAACACCGGGGAGCTGTTTTTT
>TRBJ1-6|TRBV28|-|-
CASSSFYRENSPLHF
TGTGCCAGCAGTTCATTTTACAGGGAAAATTCACCCCTCCACTTT